This TCR beta chain was captured in a study of T cell repertoires in cytomegalovirus infection (dated by TCRdb to between 2017 and 2020). In terms of the full investigation: Donor HLA type was relevant to the analysis, because carriage of CMV infection together with the matching HLA type was indicated by public TCR beta signatures.

Study-wide findings and limitations: The ex vivo response was dominated by HLA-C-restricted CMV-specific TCR beta clonotypes, which also provided the single most frequent clonotype in two of eight donors. In both this cohort and an independent cohort of 352 donors, the cumulative frequency of public TCR beta family members distinguished carriers of CMV infection plus the relevant HLA type.

Sequencing was carried out with an Illumina HiSeq 1500. Starting from the raw public reads, TCRdb applied fastp trimming at Q25, assembled clones with MiXCR and retained in-frame beta chains. For every CDR3 protein sequence, its rows merge into one entry that carries the most common genes and DNA. In this sample the table shows roughly 81,000 distinct CDR3 sequences, less than 4.5% of which occur a single time. Less than 5% of the sample lies in the top ten. Trimmed from V: 4 bases; trimmed from J: 5 bases; junction bases lacking a gene match: 9. The CDR3 sequence holds 16 residues, the cysteine and phenylalanine included. Of all the DNA, just the CDR3 is kept, 48 bases in frame from base 1. Based on the germline V gene, the CDR1 and CDR2 sequences are SGHVS and FNYEAQ. This clonotype was found many times. Its cognate antigen has yet to be identified. No much larger clonotype is one base removed from it; base qualities were not supplied.

The TCR sequence derives from a human donor in good health (CMV status not recorded). Some clones in this sample may be carry-over from other donors' samples. Input material: PBMCs. The chain joins TRBV7-6 to TRBJ2-7, with 12 bases matching TRBD1. Here is the DNA: TGTGCCAGCAGCTCCCTTGCCGGGACAGGGGGCAACGAGCAGTACTTC. Translation gives CASSSLAGTGGNEQYF. When the CDR3 is completed using the reference TRBV7-6 and TRBJ2-7 genes on either side, the full variable domain is GAGVSQSPRYKVTKRGQDVALRCDPISGHVSLYWYRQALGQGPEFLTYFNYEAQQDKSGLPNDRFSAERPEGSISTLTIQRTEQRDSAMYRCASSSLAGTGGNEQYFGPGTRLTVT.